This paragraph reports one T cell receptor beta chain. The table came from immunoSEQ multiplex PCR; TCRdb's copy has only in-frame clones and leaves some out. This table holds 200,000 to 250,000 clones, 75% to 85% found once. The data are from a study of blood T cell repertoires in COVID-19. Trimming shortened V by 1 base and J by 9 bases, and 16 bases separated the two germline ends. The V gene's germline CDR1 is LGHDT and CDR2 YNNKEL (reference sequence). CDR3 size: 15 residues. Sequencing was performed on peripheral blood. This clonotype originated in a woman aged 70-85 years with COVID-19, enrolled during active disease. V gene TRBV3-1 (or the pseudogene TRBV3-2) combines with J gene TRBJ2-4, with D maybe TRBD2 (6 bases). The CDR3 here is CASSQGAGRGGIQYF. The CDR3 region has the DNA TGTGCCAGCAGCCAAGGGGCAGGGCGGGGTGGCATTCAGTACTTC.